The present T cell receptor (beta chain) was sequenced within a study of blood T cells in healthy people across ages. Donation came from healthy Caucasian individuals in Russia who were aged roughly 6 to 95. Sample-barcoded 5' priming and a J-beta primer mix drove a second PCR of about 7 to 11 cycles. TCRdb itself ran the 5' RACE reads through MiXCR, one entry per CDR3 protein. This sample has under 1 million distinct CDR3 sequences; 44% occur once, and the top ten carry roughly 18%. Germline lookup yields CDR1 MNHEY and CDR2 SMNVEV (reference sequence). This CDR3 contains 18 residues. Unmatched junction bases numbered 12, after V lost 4 bases and J lost 0 bases.

This TCR was sampled from a man in his fifties or sixties in good health. The chain has TRBV27 and TRBJ1-5; 7 bases map to TRBD1. The specimen was blood. The CDR3 DNA reads TGTGCCAGCAGTTCTTATGTGCCTGGGACAGATAGCAATCAGCCCCAGCATTTT. Encoded protein: CASSSYVPGTDSNQPQHF.